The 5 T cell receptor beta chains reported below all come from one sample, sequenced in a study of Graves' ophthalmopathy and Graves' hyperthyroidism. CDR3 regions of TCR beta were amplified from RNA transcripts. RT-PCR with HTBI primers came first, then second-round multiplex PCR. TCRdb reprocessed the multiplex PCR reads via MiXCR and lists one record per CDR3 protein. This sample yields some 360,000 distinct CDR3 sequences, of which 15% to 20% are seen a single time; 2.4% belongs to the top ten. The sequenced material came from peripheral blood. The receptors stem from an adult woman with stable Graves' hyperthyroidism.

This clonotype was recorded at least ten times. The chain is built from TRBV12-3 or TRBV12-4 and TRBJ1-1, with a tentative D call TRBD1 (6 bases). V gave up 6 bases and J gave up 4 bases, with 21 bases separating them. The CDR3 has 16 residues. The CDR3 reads CASSHQTENRVTEAFF. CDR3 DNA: TGTGCCAGCAGCCACCAGACTGAAAACAGGGTCACTGAAGCTTTCTTT.

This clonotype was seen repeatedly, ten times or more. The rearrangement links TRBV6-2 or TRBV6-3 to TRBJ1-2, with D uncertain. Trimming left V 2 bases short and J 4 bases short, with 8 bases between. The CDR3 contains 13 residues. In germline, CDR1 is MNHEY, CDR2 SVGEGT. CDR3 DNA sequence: TGTGCCAGCAGTTACACGGCAGGCTATGGCTACACCTTC. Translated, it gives CASSYTAGYGYTF.

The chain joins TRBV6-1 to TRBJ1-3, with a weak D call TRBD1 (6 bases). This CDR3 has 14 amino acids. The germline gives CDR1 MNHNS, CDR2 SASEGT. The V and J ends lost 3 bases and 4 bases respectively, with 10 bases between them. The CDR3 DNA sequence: TGTGCCAGCAGTGATTGGACAGCAGGAAACACCATATATTTT. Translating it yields CASSDWTAGNTIYF.

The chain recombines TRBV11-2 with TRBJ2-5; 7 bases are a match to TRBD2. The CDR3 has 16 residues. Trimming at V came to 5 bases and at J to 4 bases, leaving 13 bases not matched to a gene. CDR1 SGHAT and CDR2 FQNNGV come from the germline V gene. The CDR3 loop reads CASSRNSGGTVETQYF. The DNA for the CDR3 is TGTGCCAGCAGCCGTAACTCGGGGGGAACGGTAGAGACCCAGTACTTC.

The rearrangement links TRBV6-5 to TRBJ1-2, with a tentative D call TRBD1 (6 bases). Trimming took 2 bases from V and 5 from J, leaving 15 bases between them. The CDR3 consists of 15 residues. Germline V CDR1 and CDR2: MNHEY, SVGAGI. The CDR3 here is CASSYAGAGAYGYTF. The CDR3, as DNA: TGTGCCAGCAGTTACGCCGGGGCGGGGGCGTATGGCTACACCTTC.